The T cell receptor beta chain under discussion was sequenced for a study of shared clonotypes between healthy human individuals. V was shortened by 2 bases and J by 3 bases, with 8 bases between the two germline ends. The CDR3 sequence is 14 residues long. The germline gives CDR1 SEHNR, CDR2 FQNEAQ (reference sequence). Measured with immunoSEQ multiplex PCR; TCRdb has only the in-frame clones, and not every one. The table has about 2.4 million clones, over 85% seen once. This TCR derives from a man between 18 and 35 years old in good health. Some clones in this sample may be carry-over from other donors' samples. V gene TRBV7-9 combines with J gene TRBJ1-5; no definite D call. The sequencing sample was made of naive CD4+ T cells from PBMCs. The subset is: CD45RA+ positively selected. CDR3 in amino acids: CASSLYGDNQPQHF. CDR3 in DNA: TGTGCCAGCAGCTTATATGGGGACAATCAGCCCCAGCATTTT.